Below are 20 T cell receptor beta chains sequenced from a single sample in a study of blood T cell repertoires in COVID-19. Clones were sequenced by immunoSEQ multiplex PCR, and TCRdb holds only the in-frame ones, with some missing. The sample records approximately 250,000 clones, approximately 85% being singletons. The specimen was PBMCs or T cells enriched from blood (not recorded which). Every receptor here comes from a woman younger than 45 who had recovered from COVID-19.

This chain connects TRBV19 to TRBJ2-7; a possible D gene is TRBD1 (6 bases). Germline V gene data show CDR1 as LNHDA and CDR2 as SQIVND (reference sequence). CDR3 length: 15 residues. The V and J ends lost 7 bases and 0 bases respectively, with 16 bases between them. The CDR3 DNA reads as TGTGCCAGTAAATATAGATCGGACAGCTCCTACGAGCAGTACTTC. This gives the protein CASKYRSDSSYEQYF. Complete variable domain (other parts from reference TRBV19 and TRBJ2-7): DGGITQSPKYLFRKEGQNVTLSCEQNLNHDAMYWYRQDPGQGLRLIYYSQIVNDFQKGDIAEGYSVSREKKESFPLTVTSAQKNPTAFYLCASKYRSDSSYEQYFGPGTRLTVT.

CDR3 nucleotides: TGTGCCAGCAGTTTAACGGGCCCAGGGTTCACAGATACGCAGTATTTT. The encoded protein is CASSLTGPGFTDTQYF. This rearrangement joins TRBV27 to TRBJ2-3, with TRBD1 as a possible D gene (5 bases). Trimming cost V 2 bases and J 2 bases, with 14 bases left between them. The germline gives CDR1 MNHEY, CDR2 SMNVEV (reference sequence). The CDR3 is 16 residues long.

This clone was counted a single time. The CDR3 nucleotides read TGTGCTAGTGGTTTAGGGGGGAACACTGAAGCTTTCTTT. This codes for CASGLGGNTEAFF. The chain recombines TRBV12-5 with TRBJ1-1; possible D gene TRBD1, 6 bases. The V end was cut by 3 bases, the J end by 1 base, with 6 bases between. The CDR3 covers 13 residues. CDR1 and CDR2 from the germline V gene are LGHNT and FRNRAP.

The gene calls are TRBV3-1 (or the pseudogene TRBV3-2) and TRBJ1-6; D possibly corresponds to TRBD1 (6 bases). Trimming removed 9 bases from V and 5 bases from J, with 20 bases in between. The CDR3 runs 16 residues. CDR1 is LGHDT and CDR2 is YNNKEL in the germline V gene (reference sequence). CDR3: CARTLQGTRNNSPLHF. The CDR3 nucleotides read TGTGCCAGGACGCTGCAAGGGACAAGAAATAATTCACCCCTCCACTTT.

V usage is TRBV5-5 and J usage is TRBJ1-1; D not certain. The CDR3 has 12 amino acids. V was cut by 2 bases and J by 4 bases, with 6 bases left in between. Germline V gene sequence: CDR1 SGHKS, CDR2 YYEKEE (reference sequence). In nucleotides, the CDR3 is TGTGCCAGCAGCTTTTTGGCCACTGAAGCTTTCTTT. Its translation: CASSFLATEAFF.

The chain employs TRBV29-1 and TRBJ2-3; 7 bases are shared with TRBD1. Germline V lookup: CDR1 SQVTM, CDR2 ANQGSEA. This CDR3 has 13 amino acids. J lost 2 bases, V lost 7 bases, and 6 bases had no gene match. CDR3 region: CSGGQILTDTQYF. CDR3 sequence (DNA): TGCAGCGGGGGACAGATTCTCACAGATACGCAGTATTTT.

This chain connects TRBV30 to TRBJ1-1, with D tentatively TRBD1 (5 bases). V was trimmed by 4 bases and J by 4 bases, leaving 19 bases between them. Germline-derived CDR1 and CDR2 are GTSNPN and SVGIG (reference sequence). The CDR3 covers 15 residues. CDR3 nucleotide sequence: TGTGCCTGGATGGGGGGTGGAGAAGATAGCACTGAAGCTTTCTTT. As protein: CAWMGGGEDSTEAFF.

The genes are TRBV27 and TRBJ2-2, with D tentatively TRBD1 (5 bases). This CDR3 has 15 residues. The germline gives CDR1 MNHEY, CDR2 SMNVEV (reference sequence). Trimming stripped 4 bases from V and 2 bases from J, with 11 bases between. CDR3 sequence reads: CASSYDRFNTGELFF. As DNA, the CDR3 is TGTGCCAGCAGTTACGACAGATTCAACACCGGGGAGCTGTTTTTT.

The rearrangement joins TRBV19 to TRBJ1-2; D not resolved. The CDR3 is 15 residues long. V shed 8 bases and J shed 7 bases, with 23 bases lying between them. Germline V gene sequence: CDR1 LNHDA, CDR2 SQIVND (reference sequence). The CDR3 spells CASERQFLERGGYTF. The DNA of the CDR3 is TGTGCCAGTGAACGCCAATTCTTGGAGAGAGGTGGCTACACCTTC.

In DNA form, the CDR3 reads TGTGCCAGCAGCCTCAGCGGGCCGGACTACAATGAGCAGTTCTTC. This translates into CASSLSGPDYNEQFF. V usage is TRBV6-5 and J usage is TRBJ2-1; a possible D gene is TRBD2 (6 bases). The CDR3 is 15 residues long. Looked up from germline, CDR1 is MNHEY and CDR2 is SVGAGI. Trimming took off 6 bases at V and 3 bases at J, with 15 bases between the two ends.

This chain uses TRBV7-9 with TRBJ1-1; D remains unclear. The V end was cut by 2 bases, the J end by 7 bases, with 8 bases between. This CDR3 is 12 amino acids long. CDR1 is SEHNR, CDR2 FQNEAQ, per germline (reference sequence). DNA of the CDR3: TGTGCCAGCAGCTTATTCTCGGTTGAAGCTTTCTTT. Translated: CASSLFSVEAFF.

This chain connects TRBV7-2 to TRBJ2-1; 11 bases align to TRBD2. Germline CDR1 reads SGHTA; CDR2 reads FQGNSA. J gave up 4 bases and V 5 bases, and 10 bases lay outside the gene matches. CDR3 length: 17 amino acids. CDR3 DNA sequence: TGTGCCAGCAGCCTAACCTTACTAGCGGGGGTATACAATGAGCAGTTCTTC. Protein: CASSLTLLAGVYNEQFF.

The table lists this clone with a count of one. The rearrangement links TRBV4-1 to TRBJ1-1; TRBD1 aligns across 7 bases. With 8 bases clipped from V and 1 base from J, the junction kept 16 bases outside the gene matches. Germline V CDR1 and CDR2: MGHRA, YSYEKL. The CDR3 length is 17 residues. Here the CDR3 reads CASRKLARRQGNTEAFF. In DNA, the CDR3 is TGCGCCAGCCGTAAACTTGCCCGACGACAGGGGAACACTGAAGCTTTCTTT.

The table lists this clone with a count of one. The chain's CDR3 is CAWSVLLLGQQEGYDYGYTF. The CDR3 DNA sequence: TGTGCCTGGAGTGTACTTTTATTGGGACAGCAAGAAGGGTACGACTATGGCTACACCTTC. The chain uses TRBV30 and TRBJ1-2; 7 positions match TRBD1. The CDR3 runs 20 residues. The J segment lost 3 bases and the V segment lost 0 bases, leaving 22 bases of the junction unmatched. Germline V gives CDR1 GTSNPN, CDR2 SVGIG (reference sequence).

The J gene is TRBJ2-3, the V gene TRBV14, with 7 bases lining up with TRBD1. V shed 4 bases and J 9 bases; nucleotides not matched to a gene: 10. The CDR3 contains 14 residues. Germline CDR1 SGHDN, CDR2 FVKESK. The CDR3 DNA sequence: TGTGCCAGCAGCCTCGTATACATGGACAGGACGCAGTATTTT. It translates to CASSLVYMDRTQYF.

V gene TRBV5-4 combines with J gene TRBJ2-5, with TRBD1 matching over 7 bases. The germline CDR1 and CDR2 sequences are SGHNT and YYREEE (reference sequence). The CDR3 length is 13 residues. The ends lost 4 bases at V and 5 bases at J; junction bases unmatched: 5. DNA for the CDR3: TGTGCCAGCAGCGAGACAGGGTGGGAGACCCAGTACTTC. Its translation: CASSETGWETQYF.

This chain uses TRBV6-4 with TRBJ1-5; D is uncertain. The CDR3 length is 13 residues. Trimming took 6 bases from V and 5 from J, leaving 11 bases between them. Germline V gives CDR1 MRHNA, CDR2 SNTAGT. CDR3 coding DNA: TGTGCCAGCAGCCTGAATAGTGATCAGCCCCAGCATTTT. It is translated as CASSLNSDQPQHF.

The chain couples TRBV5-1 to TRBJ2-3; D unresolved. V gave up 1 base and J gave up 0 bases, with 6 bases separating them. The CDR3 runs 14 residues. Germline assignment: CDR1 SGHRS and CDR2 YFSETQ. As DNA, the CDR3 is TGCGCCAGCAGCTTGTTGGAGAGCACAGATACGCAGTATTTT. Encoded protein: CASSLLESTDTQYF. Complete variable domain (other parts from reference TRBV5-1 and TRBJ2-3): KAGVTQTPRYLIKTRGQQVTLSCSPISGHRSVSWYQQTPGQGLQFLFEYFSETQRNKGNFPGRFSGRQFSNSRSEMNVSTLELGDSALYLCASSLLESTDTQYFGPGTRLTVL.

The chain uses TRBV16 and TRBJ1-4, with D hard to call. Trimming stripped 1 base from V and 5 bases from J, with 8 bases between. Germline V gives CDR1 KGHSY, CDR2 FQNENV. The CDR3 has 14 residues. CDR3 amino acids: CASSQLSGNEKLFF. The CDR3, as DNA: TGTGCCAGCAGCCAATTAAGCGGGAATGAAAAACTGTTTTTT.

The chain joins TRBV5-4 to TRBJ2-3; 13 bases are a match to TRBD2. V gave up 0 bases and J gave up 0 bases; unmatched junction bases: 4. Germline assignment: CDR1 SGHNT and CDR2 YYREEE (reference sequence). The CDR3 length is 18 residues. The CDR3 DNA is TGTGCCAGCAGCTTGGCCACTAGCGGGAGGGGCAGCACAGATACGCAGTATTTT. Its translation is CASSLATSGRGSTDTQYF.